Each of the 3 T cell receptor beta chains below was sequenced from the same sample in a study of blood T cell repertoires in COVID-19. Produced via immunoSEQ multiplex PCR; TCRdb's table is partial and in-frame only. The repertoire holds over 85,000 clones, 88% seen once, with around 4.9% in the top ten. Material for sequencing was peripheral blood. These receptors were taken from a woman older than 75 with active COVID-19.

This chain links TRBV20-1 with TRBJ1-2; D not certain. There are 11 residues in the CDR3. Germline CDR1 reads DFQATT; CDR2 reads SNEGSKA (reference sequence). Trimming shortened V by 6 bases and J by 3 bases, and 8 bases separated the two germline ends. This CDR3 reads CSAEADYGYTF. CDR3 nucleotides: TGCAGTGCCGAAGCTGACTATGGCTACACCTTC.

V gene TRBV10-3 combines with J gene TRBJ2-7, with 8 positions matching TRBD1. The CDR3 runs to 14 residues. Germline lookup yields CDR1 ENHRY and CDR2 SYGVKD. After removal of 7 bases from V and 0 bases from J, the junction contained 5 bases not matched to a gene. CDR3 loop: CAIKAGGVSYEQYF. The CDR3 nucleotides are TGTGCCATCAAGGCAGGGGGCGTCTCCTACGAGCAGTACTTC.

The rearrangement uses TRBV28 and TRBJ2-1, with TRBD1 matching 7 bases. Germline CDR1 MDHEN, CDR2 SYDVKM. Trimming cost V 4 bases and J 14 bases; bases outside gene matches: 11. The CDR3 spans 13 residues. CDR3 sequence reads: CASSSMTGSRKFF. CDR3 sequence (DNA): TGTGCCAGCAGTTCAATGACAGGGTCAAGAAAGTTCTTC.